This T cell receptor beta chain was sequenced for a study of T-cell reconstitution after alpha-beta-depleted transplantation in children. Using unique molecular identifiers, the investigators prepared the TCRbeta library. TCRdb re-called the PCR reads with MiXCR, one entry per CDR3 protein. This table has 700,000 or so distinct CDR3 sequences, around 13% appearing once. A remark on this clonotype: The antigen is undetermined.

Study-level findings and limits: At the one-year point after transplant, T-cell counts and TCRbeta diversity were found to come mostly from T cells that had been newly produced. Reported findings indicate that, about two months after transplant, alpha-beta T cells came from several hundred expanded clones, which were derived from non-depleted graft cells. After transplant, high TCRbeta diversity at day 60 in some patients arose from surviving recipient T cells and thymic progenitors.

This TCR was recovered from a girl aged 2-10 years with congenital amegakaryocytic thrombocytopenia, due to receive a stem cell transplant. Sequenced here: PBMCs, sampled before TCRalphabeta/CD19-depleted stem cell transplant.

The CDR3 bases are TGCAGTGCTAGAGGGCCTAGCTTTTCCCACGAGCAGTACTTC. Translated: CSARGPSFSHEQYF. V usage is TRBV20-1 and J usage is TRBJ2-7, with a possible D match to TRBD2 (5 bases). Deletions cut 1 base from V and 5 bases from J, with 15 bases between. The CDR3 is 14 amino acids. Per germline, CDR1 DFQATT and CDR2 SNEGSKA (reference sequence).